Given below is one TCR beta chain in context. Its specificity is not known. This record belongs to a study of OX40 agonist ivuxolimab in advanced cancers. Turning to the study itself: Clinicians treated patients with ivuxolimab, an agonistic anti-OX40 (CD134) antibody. With a range of roughly 20 to 80, age averaged about 58 years, and around 83% were male. Study conclusions and caveats: Researchers report that CD8+ T cells had, on average, more expanded clones than CD4+.

The V gene's germline CDR1 is KGHSH and CDR2 LQKENI. The CDR3 is 15 residues long. The ends lost 3 bases at V and 3 bases at J; junction bases unmatched: 6. Method: immunoSEQ multiplex PCR; TCRdb's copy keeps in-frame clones and lacks some. The data contain about 82,000 clones, around 84% of them singletons. This TCR was recovered from an adult with an advanced solid tumor such as melanoma, head and neck, liver or kidney cancer. This material consisted of CD4+ or CD8+ T cells sorted from blood, taken in a trial of the OX40 agonist ivuxolimab. The chain uses TRBV18 and TRBJ1-1, with 8 bases identical to TRBD1. CDR3 in amino acids: CASSPPDRGDTEAFF. CDR3 DNA sequence: TGTGCCAGCTCACCTCCCGACAGGGGAGACACTGAAGCTTTCTTT.